The entry below gives a single T cell receptor beta chain sequence along with its context. Its antigen is not known. The entry originates in a study of identical twins. Trimming cost V 0 bases and J 5 bases; bases outside gene matches: 7. Germline V lookup: CDR1 DFQATT, CDR2 SNEGSKA (reference sequence). CDR3 length equals 15 residues. Findings and limits, study-wide: Beta out-of-frame sequences displayed a weaker excess of sharing between twins. Models underestimated how often monozygotic twins shared out-of-frame TCR alpha.

cDNA molecules carried unique molecular identifiers, and template switching added a universal primer site. From the 5' RACE reads, TCRdb called clonotypes with MiXCR, one entry per CDR3 protein. The profile shows about 720,000 distinct CDR3 sequences, roughly 18% of them singletons. These sequences were also reported in another study, on T cells expressing NK-cell markers. According to that study: The same clonotypes also predominated in the CD3+CD56-NKG2C+ fraction of a few donors.

The source of this sequence is a woman aged 18-29 years in good health. The chain combines TRBV20-1 with TRBJ1-5; 7 nucleotides match TRBD1. The sequencing sample was made of PBMCs. The CDR3 loop reads CSARDAGGLDQPQHF. The CDR3 DNA is TGCAGTGCTAGAGATGCAGGGGGTTTGGATCAGCCCCAGCATTTT.